This T cell receptor (beta chain) was observed in a study of blood T cell repertoires in COVID-19. Study-level background: Researchers got acute and convalescent COVID-19 samples from the United States, Italy and Spain. Sample material is recorded as cDNA or gDNA derived from T cells, B-cell-depleted T cells, or PBMCs.

The authors' processing: Amplification of reference gene primers was used by the study to estimate nucleated cell counts. Assay: immunoSEQ multiplex PCR; the TCRdb copy retains only in-frame clones and omits some. That table gives V, J and clone size, and the DNA gave D and trimming. The repertoire consists of about 210,000 clones, with approximately 90% occurring once and the leading ten covering roughly 1.2%. Per germline, CDR1 SGHVS and CDR2 FNYEAQ. The CDR3 has 15 residues. V dropped 5 bases and J dropped 4; count of bases not matched to a gene: 5. What was sequenced was peripheral blood. The TCR sequence derives from a man under 40 with acute or convalescent COVID-19. The V call is TRBV7-6, the J call TRBJ1-5; 10 bases fit TRBD1. CDR3 DNA: TGTGCCAGCAGCAGACAGGGGGCAGGTAATCAGCCCCAGCATTTT. Its translation: CASSRQGAGNQPQHF.